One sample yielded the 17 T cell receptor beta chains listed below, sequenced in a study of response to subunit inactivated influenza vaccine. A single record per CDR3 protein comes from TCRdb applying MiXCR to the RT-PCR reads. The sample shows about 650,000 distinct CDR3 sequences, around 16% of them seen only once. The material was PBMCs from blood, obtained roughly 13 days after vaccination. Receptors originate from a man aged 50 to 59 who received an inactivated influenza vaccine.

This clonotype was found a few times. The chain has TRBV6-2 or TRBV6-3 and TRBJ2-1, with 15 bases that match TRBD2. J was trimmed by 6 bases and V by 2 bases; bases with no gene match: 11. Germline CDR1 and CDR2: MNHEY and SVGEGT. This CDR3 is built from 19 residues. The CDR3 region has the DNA TGTGCCAGCAGTTACCCGGGACTAGCGGGGGGCCGCCACCTCAATGAGCAGTTCTTC. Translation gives CASSYPGLAGGRHLNEQFF.

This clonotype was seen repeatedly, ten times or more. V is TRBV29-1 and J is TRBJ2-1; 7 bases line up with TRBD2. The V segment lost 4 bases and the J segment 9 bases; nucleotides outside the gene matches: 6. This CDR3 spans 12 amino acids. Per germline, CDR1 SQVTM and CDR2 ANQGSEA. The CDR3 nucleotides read TGCAGCGTTGCGGGGGGATACGGTGAGCAGTTCTTC. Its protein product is CSVAGGYGEQFF.

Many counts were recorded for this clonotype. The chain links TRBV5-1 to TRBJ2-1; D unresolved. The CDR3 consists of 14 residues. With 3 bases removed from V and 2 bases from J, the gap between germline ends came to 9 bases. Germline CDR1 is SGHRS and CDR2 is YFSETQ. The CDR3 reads CASSYRAPYNEQFF. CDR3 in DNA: TGCGCCAGCAGCTACCGGGCTCCCTACAATGAGCAGTTCTTC.

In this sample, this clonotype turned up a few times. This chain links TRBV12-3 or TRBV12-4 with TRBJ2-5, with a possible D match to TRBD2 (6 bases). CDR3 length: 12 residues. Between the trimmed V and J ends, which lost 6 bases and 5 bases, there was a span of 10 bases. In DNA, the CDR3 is TGTGCCAGCAGGGGGACTCCTGAGACCCAGTACTTC. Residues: CASRGTPETQYF.

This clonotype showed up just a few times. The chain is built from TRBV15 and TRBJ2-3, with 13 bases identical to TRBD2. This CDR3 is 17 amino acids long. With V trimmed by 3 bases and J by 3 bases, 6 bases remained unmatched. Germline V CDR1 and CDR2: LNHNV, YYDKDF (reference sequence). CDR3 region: CATSSSRLAGGTDTQYF. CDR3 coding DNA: TGTGCCACCAGCAGCTCCAGACTAGCGGGAGGAACAGATACGCAGTATTTT.

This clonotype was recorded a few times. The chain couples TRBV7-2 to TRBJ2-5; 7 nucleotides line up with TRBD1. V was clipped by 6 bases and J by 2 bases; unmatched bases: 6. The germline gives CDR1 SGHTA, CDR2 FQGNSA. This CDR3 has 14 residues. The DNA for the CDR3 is TGTGCCAGCAGTGTAACAGGGGTTCAAGAGACCCAGTACTTC. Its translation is CASSVTGVQETQYF.

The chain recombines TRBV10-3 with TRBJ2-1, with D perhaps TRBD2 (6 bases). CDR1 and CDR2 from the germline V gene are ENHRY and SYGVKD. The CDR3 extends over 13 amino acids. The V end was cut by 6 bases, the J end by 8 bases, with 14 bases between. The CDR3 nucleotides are TGTGCCATCAGAAGGCGGGAACCGGATGAGCAGTTCTTC. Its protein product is CAIRRREPDEQFF.

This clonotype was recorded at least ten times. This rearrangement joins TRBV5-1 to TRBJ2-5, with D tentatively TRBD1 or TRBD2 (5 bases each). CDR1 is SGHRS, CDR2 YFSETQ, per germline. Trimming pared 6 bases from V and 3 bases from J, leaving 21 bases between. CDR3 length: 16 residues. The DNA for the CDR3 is TGCGCCAGCACCCACAGGCCCGGGACGCAAGAAGAGACCCAGTACTTC. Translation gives CASTHRPGTQEETQYF.

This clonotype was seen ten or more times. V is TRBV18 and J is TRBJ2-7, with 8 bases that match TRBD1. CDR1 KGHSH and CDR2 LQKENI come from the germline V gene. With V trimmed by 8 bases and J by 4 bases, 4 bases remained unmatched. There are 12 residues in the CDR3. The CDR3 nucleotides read TGTGCCAGCAGCCGGGACAGGTACGAGCAGTACTTC. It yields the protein CASSRDRYEQYF.

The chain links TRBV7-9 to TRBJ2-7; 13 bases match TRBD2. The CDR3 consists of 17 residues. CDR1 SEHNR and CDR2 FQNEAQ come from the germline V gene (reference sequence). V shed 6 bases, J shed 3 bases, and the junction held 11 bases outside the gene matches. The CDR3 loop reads CASSSNLGLAGVYEQYF. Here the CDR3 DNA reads TGTGCCAGCAGTTCTAACTTAGGACTAGCGGGGGTCTACGAGCAGTACTTC.

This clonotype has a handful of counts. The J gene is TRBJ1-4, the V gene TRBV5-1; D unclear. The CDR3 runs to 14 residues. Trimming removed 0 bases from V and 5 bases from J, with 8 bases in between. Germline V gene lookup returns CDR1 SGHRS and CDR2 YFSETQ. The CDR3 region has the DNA TGCGCCAGCAGCTTGGTAGGCTCGAATGAAAAACTGTTTTTT. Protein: CASSLVGSNEKLFF. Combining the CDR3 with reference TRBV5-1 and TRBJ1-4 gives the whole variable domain KAGVTQTPRYLIKTRGQQVTLSCSPISGHRSVSWYQQTPGQGLQFLFEYFSETQRNKGNFPGRFSGRQFSNSRSEMNVSTLELGDSALYLCASSLVGSNEKLFFGSGTQLSVL.

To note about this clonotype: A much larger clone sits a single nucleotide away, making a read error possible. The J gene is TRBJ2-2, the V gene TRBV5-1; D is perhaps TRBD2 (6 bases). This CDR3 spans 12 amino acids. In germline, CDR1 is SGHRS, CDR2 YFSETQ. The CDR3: CASSLRGGELLF. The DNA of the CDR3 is TGCGCCAGCAGCCTGCGTGGCGGGGAGCTGCTTTTT.

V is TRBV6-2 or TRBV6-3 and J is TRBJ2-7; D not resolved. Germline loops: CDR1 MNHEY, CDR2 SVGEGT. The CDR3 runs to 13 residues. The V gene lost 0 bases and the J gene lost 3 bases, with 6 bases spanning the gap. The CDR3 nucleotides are TGTGCCAGCAGTTACTCGTGGGACTACGAGCAGTACTTC. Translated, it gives CASSYSWDYEQYF.

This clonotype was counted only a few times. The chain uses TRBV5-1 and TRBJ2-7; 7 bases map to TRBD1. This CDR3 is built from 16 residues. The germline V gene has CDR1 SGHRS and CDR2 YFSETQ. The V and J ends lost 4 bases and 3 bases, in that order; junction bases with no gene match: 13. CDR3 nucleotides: TGCGCCAGCAGCATGGGCCGGGACAGCCTATACTACGAGCAGTACTTC. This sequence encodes CASSMGRDSLYYEQYF. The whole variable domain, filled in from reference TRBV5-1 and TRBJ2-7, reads KAGVTQTPRYLIKTRGQQVTLSCSPISGHRSVSWYQQTPGQGLQFLFEYFSETQRNKGNFPGRFSGRQFSNSRSEMNVSTLELGDSALYLCASSMGRDSLYYEQYFGPGTRLTVT.

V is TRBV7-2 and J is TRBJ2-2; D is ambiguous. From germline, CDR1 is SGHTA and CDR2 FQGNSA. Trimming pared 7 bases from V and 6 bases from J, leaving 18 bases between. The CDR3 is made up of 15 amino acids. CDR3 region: CASTPGASLAGELFF. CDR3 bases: TGTGCCAGCACCCCCGGTGCGTCTCTGGCCGGGGAGCTGTTTTTT. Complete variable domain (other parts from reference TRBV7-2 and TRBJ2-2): GAGVSQSPSNKVTEKGKDVELRCDPISGHTALYWYRQSLGQGLEFLIYFQGNSAPDKSGLPSDRFSAERTGGSVSTLTIQRTQQEDSAVYLCASTPGASLAGELFFGEGSRLTVL.

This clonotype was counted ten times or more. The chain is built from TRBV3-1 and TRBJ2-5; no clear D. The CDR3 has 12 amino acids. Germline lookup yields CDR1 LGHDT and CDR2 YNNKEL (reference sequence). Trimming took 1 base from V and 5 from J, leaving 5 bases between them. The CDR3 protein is CASSQVTETQYF. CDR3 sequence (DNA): TGTGCCAGCAGCCAAGTCACGGAGACCCAGTACTTC.

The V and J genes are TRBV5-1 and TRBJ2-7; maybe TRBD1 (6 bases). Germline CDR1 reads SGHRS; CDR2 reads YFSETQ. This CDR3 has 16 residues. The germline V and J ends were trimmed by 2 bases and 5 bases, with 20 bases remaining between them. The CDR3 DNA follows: TGCGCCAGCAGCTTAAACGGGCTCCAGGGGCAGGACGAGCAGTACTTC. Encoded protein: CASSLNGLQGQDEQYF.